This is a list of T cell receptor beta chains from one sample in a study of OX40 agonist ivuxolimab in advanced cancers. Sequencing used immunoSEQ multiplex PCR; TCRdb keeps in-frame clones, though not all of them. Here the sample spans under 100,000 clones, 91% being singletons. The sample here was CD4+ or CD8+ T cells sorted from blood, taken in a trial of the OX40 agonist ivuxolimab. These receptors all come from an adult with an advanced solid tumor such as melanoma, head and neck, liver or kidney cancer. CDR3s include the opening cysteine and the closing phenylalanine or tryptophan. A D gene is named only where the DNA matches it firmly. Rows may omit the clone size; those that give it use once, few, many or a size class.

abundance,v_gene,j_gene,d_gene,CDR3nt,CDR3aa
.,TRBV9,TRBJ1-4,.,TGTGCCAGCAGCGTAGGGGGGGCAACTAATGAAAAACTGTTTTTT,CASSVGGATNEKLFF
.,TRBV11-3,TRBJ2-5,TRBD2,TGTGCCAGCAGCTTAGGACTAGCGGTCCAAGAGACCCAGTACTTC,CASSLGLAVQETQYF
.,TRBV27,TRBJ1-5,TRBD1,TGTGCCAGCAGTTTATCGGGGACAGTGCCCAATCAGCCCCAGCATTTT,CASSLSGTVPNQPQHF
.,TRBV10-3,TRBJ2-7,TRBD2,TGTGCCATCAAAAGTTCCCTTGGGGGAGGGAAAGACGAGCAGTACTTC,CAIKSSLGGGKDEQYF
.,TRBV4-3,TRBJ1-1,TRBD1,TGCGCCAGCAGCCAAGGATCAGGAGGGGGCGGAAAAGCTTTCTTT,CASSQGSGGGGKAFF
.,TRBV10-1,TRBJ2-3,TRBD1,TGCGCCAACCCTGGACAGGGGGACACAGATACGCAGTATTTT,CANPGQGDTDTQYF
once,TRBV2,TRBJ2-3,.,TGTGCCAGCAATGTCCGCCGCACAGATACGCAGTATTTT,CASNVRRTDTQYF
.,TRBV19,TRBJ1-2,.,TGTGCCAGTAGTATCTCCGCGAATAACTATGGCTACACCTTC,CASSISANNYGYTF
.,TRBV10-1,TRBJ1-4,.,TGCGCCAGCAGTGAGTCCGGGGGAACTAATGAAAAACTGTTTTTT,CASSESGGTNEKLFF
.,TRBV11-3,TRBJ2-1,TRBD2,TGTGCCAGCAGCCCTGGACTAGCGGGAGGGTACAATGAGCAGTTCTTC,CASSPGLAGGYNEQFF
.,TRBV19,TRBJ2-7,.,TGTGCCAGTAGTAAATTCCAGGGGAACGAGCAGTACTTC,CASSKFQGNEQYF
.,TRBV28,TRBJ1-3,.,TGTGCCAGCAGTTTAGGGTCTACCATCTCTGGAAACACCATATATTTT,CASSLGSTISGNTIYF
.,TRBV6-1,TRBJ2-7,.,TGTGCCAGCAGTGAAGCGGGCAGGGACTGGGACGAGCAGTACTTC,CASSEAGRDWDEQYF
.,TRBV28,TRBJ1-1,TRBD1,TGTGCCAGCAGTTTATCGGCCAGGGGGAGGACTGAAGCTTTCTTT,CASSLSARGRTEAFF
.,TRBV30,TRBJ1-2,.,TGTGCCTGGAGTGTGATTAGGGTAGCAGCTAACTATGGCTACACCTTC,CAWSVIRVAANYGYTF
.,TRBV4-1,TRBJ2-2,TRBD2,TGCGCCAGCAGCCAAAAACTGGGCGGGAGGGCCGTCGGGGAGCTGTTTTTT,CASSQKLGGRAVGELFF
.,TRBV10-3,TRBJ2-2,TRBD2,TGTGCCATCAGTGAGGGACTAGCGGGGACGGGCTCCGACGGGGAGCTGTTTTTT,CAISEGLAGTGSDGELFF
.,TRBV6-5,TRBJ2-5,.,TGTGCCAGCAGTTCGGGTCAAGAGACCCAGTACTTC,CASSSGQETQYF
.,TRBV11-2,TRBJ2-3,.,TGTGCCAGCAGCTTAGAAGATACGCAGTATTTT,CASSLEDTQYF
.,TRBV7-9,TRBJ2-7,.,TGTGCCAGCAACCCGCCCGGCAGGACCTACGAGCAGTACTTC,CASNPPGRTYEQYF
.,TRBV28,TRBJ2-3,.,TGTGCCAGCAGTGTTGCACCCCTTGGGGCAGATACGCAGTATTTT,CASSVAPLGADTQYF
.,TRBV5-8,TRBJ2-1,TRBD2,TGTGCCAGCAGCTTTCGTTTGGGACTAGCGGGAGAGAATGAGCAGTTCTTC,CASSFRLGLAGENEQFF
once,TRBV5-6,TRBJ2-7,.,TGTGCCAGCAGCGCCACAGGTGCGCTCTACGAGCAGTACTTC,CASSATGALYEQYF